The source of this TCR beta chain is a study of cytomegalovirus exposure and HLA in healthy donors. Findings and caveats of the study: TCR beta V segments were, for the most part, productive about 87% or about 30% of the time in an earlier analysis.

The PCR contained 60 Vbeta and 13 Jbeta primers. TCRdb keeps only in-frame clones here, not all; method: immunoSEQ multiplex PCR. The sample table sets out about 67,000 clones. Turning to this clone: Its antigen is unknown.

The sequenced sample consisted of PBMCs. This receptor was obtained from a man between 25 and 39 years old in good health and CMV-seropositive.

CDR3 loop: CASSQVAGTGSEKLFF. CDR3 DNA: TGCGCCAGCAGCCAAGTCGCCGGGACAGGGAGTGAAAAACTGTTTTTT. The chain has TRBV4-1 and TRBJ1-4; 9 bases line up with TRBD1. The CDR3 has 16 amino acids. The ends lost 1 base at V and 7 bases at J; junction bases unmatched: 7. The germline V gene encodes CDR1 MGHRA and CDR2 YSYEKL.